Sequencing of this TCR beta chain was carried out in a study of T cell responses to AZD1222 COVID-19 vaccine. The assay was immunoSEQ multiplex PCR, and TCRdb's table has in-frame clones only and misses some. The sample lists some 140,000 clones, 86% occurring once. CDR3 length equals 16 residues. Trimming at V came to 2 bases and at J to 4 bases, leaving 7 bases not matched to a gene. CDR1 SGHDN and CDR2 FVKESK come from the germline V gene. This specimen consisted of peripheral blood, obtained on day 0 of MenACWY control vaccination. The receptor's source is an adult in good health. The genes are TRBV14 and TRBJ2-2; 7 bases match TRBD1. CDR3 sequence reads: CASSQRQGEGTGELFF. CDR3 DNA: TGTGCCAGCAGCCAAAGACAGGGAGAGGGCACCGGGGAGCTGTTTTTT.